The rows below give T cell receptor beta chains drawn from one sample of a study of shared clonotypes between healthy human individuals. Only in-frame clones appear in the TCRdb table, and some are missing; sequencing was by immunoSEQ multiplex PCR. The data show millions of clones, with 95% seen just once and 0.13% held by the top ten. The sequenced material came from naive CD4+ T cells sorted from blood. The source of these receptors is a young man in good health. Each CDR3 is given with its conserved first and last residue. The D gene is left open where the match is weak.

V gene	D gene	CDR3 length	J gene	CDR3 DNA	CDR3 protein
TRBV5-6	NA	15	TRBJ1-6	TGTGCCAGCAGCTTGGTTACTAGTACGGATTCACCCCTCCACTTT	CASSLVTSTDSPLHF
TRBV5-1	NA	14	TRBJ1-1	TGCGCCAGCAGCTTGGGAACGGGGAGAACTGAAGCTTTCTTT	CASSLGTGRTEAFF
TRBV7-2	NA	12	TRBJ1-2	TGTGCCAGCGGGGTCCGGAACTATGGCTACACCTTC	CASGVRNYGYTF
TRBV10-3	NA	14	TRBJ1-6	TGTGCCATCAGTGAGGGACAGAGCAATTCACCCCTCCACTTT	CAISEGQSNSPLHF
TRBV5-5	TRBD1	14	TRBJ1-6	TGTGCCAGCAGCAAGGACAGGGAAAGGTCACCCCTCCACTTT	CASSKDRERSPLHF
TRBV2	NA	16	TRBJ2-1	TGTGCCAGCAGTGAAAGGGCGGGGAGCGGGTACAATGAGCAGTTCTTC	CASSERAGSGYNEQFF
TRBV10-2	TRBD1	13	TRBJ1-4	TGCGCCAGCAGTGACAGGGGGGTTGAAAAACTGTTTTTT	CASSDRGVEKLFF
TRBV10-3	NA	14	TRBJ1-2	TGTGCCATCAGTGTAGGCTCGGAAAACTATGGCTACACCTTC	CAISVGSENYGYTF
TRBV1	NA	16	TRBJ2-5	TGCACCAGCAGCCCAACCCGAGCGGAAGTGCGAGAGACCCAGTACTTC	CTSSPTRAEVRETQYF
TRBV18	NA	15	TRBJ2-7	TGTGCCAGCTCACTGATGACAGAGCCAACCTACGAGCAGTACTTC	CASSLMTEPTYEQYF
TRBV2	NA	11	TRBJ1-1	TGTGCCAGCCGGGGGGTAACTGAAGCTTTCTTT	CASRGVTEAFF
TRBV19	TRBD2	18	TRBJ2-1	TGTGCCAGTAGTGTTGGGGCTAGCGGGGGCCCCTCCTACAATGAGCAGTTCTTC	CASSVGASGGPSYNEQFF
TRBV27	TRBD1	15	TRBJ1-2	TGTGCCAGCAGCCGAGAGGGGACAGGGAACTATGGCTACACCTTC	CASSREGTGNYGYTF
TRBV10-3	TRBD1	14	TRBJ1-3	TGTGCCATCAGGGGACAGAGCTCTGGAAACACCATATATTTT	CAIRGQSSGNTIYF
TRBV18	TRBD1	17	TRBJ1-6	TGTGCCAGCTCACCTCGACAGGGCTTTTGGGATAATTCACCCCTCCACTTT	CASSPRQGFWDNSPLHF